This T cell receptor beta chain originates from a study of T cell responses to AZD1222 COVID-19 vaccine. Repertoires were generated with immunoSEQ multiplex PCR, while TCRdb's copy carries only in-frame clones and drops some. The sample lists approximately 89,000 clones; less than 95% were seen once. Per the germline V gene, CDR1 is SGHKS and CDR2 is YYEKEE (reference sequence). The CDR3 has 17 amino acids. V lost 3 bases and J 3 bases, leaving 16 bases between the germline ends. The chain joins TRBV5-5 to TRBJ2-6; no definite D call. Material: peripheral blood, obtained 28 days after the second AZD1222 dose. The clonotype was recovered from an adult who received the AZD1222 COVID-19 vaccine. The CDR3 DNA follows: TGTGCCAGCAGCTCCGGGCCGGGTAGGGTTGGGGCCAACGTCCTGACTTTC. It specifies CASSSGPGRVGANVLTF.